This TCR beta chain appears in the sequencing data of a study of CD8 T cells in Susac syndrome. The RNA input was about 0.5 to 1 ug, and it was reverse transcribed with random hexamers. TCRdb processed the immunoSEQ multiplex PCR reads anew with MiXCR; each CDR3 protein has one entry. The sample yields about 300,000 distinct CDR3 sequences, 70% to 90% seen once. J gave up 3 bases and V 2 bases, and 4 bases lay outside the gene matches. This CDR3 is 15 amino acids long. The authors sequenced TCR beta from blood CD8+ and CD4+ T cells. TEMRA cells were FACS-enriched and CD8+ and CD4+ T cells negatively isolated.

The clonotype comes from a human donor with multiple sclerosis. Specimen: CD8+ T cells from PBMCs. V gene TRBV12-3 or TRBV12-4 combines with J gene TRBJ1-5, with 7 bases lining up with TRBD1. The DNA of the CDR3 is TGTGCCAGCAGTTTATACAGGGGAAACAATCAGCCCCAGCATTTT. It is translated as CASSLYRGNNQPQHF.